One and the same sample provided the 20 T cell receptor beta chains below, sequenced in a study of breast tumors, draining lymph nodes, adjacent tissues (dated by TCRdb to about 2016). The axillary draining lymph nodes of breast cancer patients were the source of the lymph node samples. Library generation was performed with multiplex PCR. For sequencing, an Illumina HiSeq 2000 was employed. TCRdb handled the public reads itself, with Q25 trimming in fastp and clone calling in MiXCR, and kept productive beta chains. Each CDR3 protein gets just one entry, which takes the most common genes and DNA from the rows behind it. The sample has over 150,000 distinct CDR3 sequences on record, roughly 31% of them singletons. Of the sample, about 4.5% falls within the top ten clones. Sequencing used axillary lymph node tissue. The receptors were sampled from a female donor with breast cancer. Some clones in this sample may be carry-over from other donors' samples.

This clonotype was detected many times. V and J are TRBV28 and TRBJ1-6; no clear D gene. The CDR3 extends over 14 amino acids. Deletions cut 3 bases from V and 19 bases from J, with 22 bases between. The V gene's germline CDR1 is MDHEN and CDR2 SYDVKM. As DNA, the CDR3 is TGTGCCAGCAGTTTCGACATCCCAAGTCATATTGAGCACTTT. This sequence encodes CASSFDIPSHIEHF.

The sample holds many counts of this clonotype. This chain connects TRBV20-1 to TRBJ2-5; 10 positions match TRBD2. Per the germline V gene, CDR1 is DFQATT and CDR2 is SNEGSKA (reference sequence). This CDR3 comprises 18 residues. After removal of 6 bases from V and 2 bases from J, the junction contained 18 bases not matched to a gene. The CDR3 here is CSAISFYPGLAAQETQYF. Here the CDR3 DNA reads TGCAGTGCCATCTCCTTCTACCCAGGACTAGCGGCTCAAGAGACCCAGTACTTC.

This clonotype was found many times. The rearrangement uses TRBV12-3 or TRBV12-4 and TRBJ2-3; D not resolved. The CDR3 spans 13 residues. With 6 bases removed from V and 4 bases from J, the gap between germline ends came to 11 bases. The CDR3 nucleotides are TGTGCCAGCAGCCTAAGCATCTCAGATACGCAGTATTTT. It codes for CASSLSISDTQYF.

The CDR3 region is CSAHGLAGGPNEQFF. CDR3 bases: TGCAGTGCTCACGGACTAGCGGGAGGGCCTAATGAGCAGTTCTTC. The rearrangement uses TRBV20-1 and TRBJ2-1; 15 positions match TRBD2. The CDR3 loop spans 15 amino acids. V trimming: 5 bases; J trimming: 7 bases; junction bases outside the gene matches: 6. Germline V lookup: CDR1 DFQATT, CDR2 SNEGSKA (reference sequence).

This clonotype was observed at least ten times. The V call is TRBV6-5, the J call TRBJ2-7, with TRBD1 identical over 12 bases. The germline CDR1 and CDR2 sequences are MNHEY and SVGAGI. With V trimmed by 6 bases and J by 3 bases, 6 bases remained unmatched. The CDR3 sequence is 15 residues long. In DNA, the CDR3 is TGTGCCAGCAGCGCCCGGGACAGGGGGCGCTACGAGCAGTACTTC. It translates to CASSARDRGRYEQYF.

This clonotype has ten or more counts. The CDR3 here is CASSSDRGQNYGYTF. The CDR3 nucleotides read TGTGCCAGCAGTTCCGACAGGGGACAAAACTATGGCTACACCTTC. The chain employs TRBV12-3 or TRBV12-4 and TRBJ1-2; the match to TRBD1 covers 8 bases. Germline trimming cut 4 bases from V and 2 bases from J; bases unmatched to any gene: 6. The CDR3 sequence is 15 residues long.

This clonotype has ten or more counts. The chain joins TRBV6-6 to TRBJ2-7; 7 bases are shared with TRBD2. This CDR3 is built from 16 residues. From germline, CDR1 is MNHNY and CDR2 SVGAGI (reference sequence). J was trimmed by 5 bases and V by 5 bases; bases with no gene match: 15. The CDR3 DNA sequence: TGTGCCAGCAGTACACCCGGTAGGACTAGGTCCCACGAGCAGTACTTC. It encodes CASSTPGRTRSHEQYF.

The table lists this clonotype with many counts. This chain joins TRBV14 and TRBJ2-1, with 8 bases lining up with TRBD2. The V and J ends lost 4 bases and 7 bases, in that order; junction bases with no gene match: 9. CDR3 length: 15 amino acids. Germline V lookup: CDR1 SGHDN, CDR2 FVKESK. In DNA, the CDR3 is TGTGCCAGCAGCCCAACCGGGATAGCGGGAAATGAGCAGTTCTTC. Translating gives CASSPTGIAGNEQFF. Looking up the rest from reference TRBV14 and TRBJ2-1 gives the full variable domain: EAGVTQFPSHSVIEKGQTVTLRCDPISGHDNLYWYRRVMGKEIKFLLHFVKESKQDESGMPNNRFLAERTGGTYSTLKVQPAELEDSGVYFCASSPTGIAGNEQFFGPGTRLTVL.

This clonotype was detected a few times. The chain combines TRBV3-1 with TRBJ2-2; no reliable D call. The CDR3 is 14 amino acids. Germline CDR1 LGHDT, CDR2 YNNKEL (reference sequence). V shed 2 bases and J shed 6 bases, with 10 bases lying between them. The CDR3 loop reads CASSQIGQAGELFF. For the CDR3, the DNA is TGTGCCAGCAGCCAAATCGGGCAGGCCGGGGAGCTGTTTTTT.

This clonotype has a single count. CDR3 sequence: CASSHGPGTSGRGYYKQYF. CDR3 bases: TGTGCCAGCAGCCATGGCCCCGGGACTAGCGGGAGGGGGTACTACAAGCAGTACTTC. The chain employs TRBV3-2 and TRBJ2-7; TRBD2 is taken as the D call from the table, unchecked against the DNA. TRBV3-2 is shown as a pseudogene. The CDR3 runs to 19 residues.

Of note for this clonotype: Since no conserved phenylalanine or tryptophan closes the CDR3, a read error is the likely cause. The rearrangement links TRBV7-8 to TRBJ2-1; D call uncertain. Trimming pared 1 base from V and 4 bases from J, leaving 8 bases between. Germline lookup yields CDR1 SGHVS and CDR2 FQNEAQ. This CDR3 contains 14 residues. CDR3 DNA sequence: TGTGCCAGCAGCTTAGTGCTGGATTACAATGAGCAGTTCCTC. Amino acid sequence: CASSLVLDYNEQFL.

Details on this clonotype: This CDR3 fails to terminate in the conserved phenylalanine or tryptophan, so it likely reflects a read error. The J gene is TRBJ1-6, the V gene TRBV6-5; no clear D. V lost 2 bases to trimming and J lost 1 base, with 9 bases between them. Germline V CDR1 and CDR2: MNHEY, SVGAGI. This CDR3 is 16 amino acids long. CDR3 DNA: TGTGCCAGCAGTTACGGGAGCAGTTCCTATAATTCACCCCTCCACCTT. This encodes CASSYGSSSYNSPLHL.

The table lists this clonotype with many counts. The chain couples TRBV5-5 to TRBJ2-3; D is ambiguous. The CDR3 contains 15 residues. CDR1 and CDR2 (germline): SGHKS, YYEKEE (reference sequence). Trimming took 4 bases from V and 0 from J, leaving 12 bases between them. The CDR3 nucleotides are TGTGCCAGCAGCCTCCTCAGTGGTAGCACAGATACGCAGTATTTT. It codes for CASSLLSGSTDTQYF.

This clonotype showed up many times. This chain connects TRBV12-3 or TRBV12-4 to TRBJ1-6; D is uncertain. Deletions cut 4 bases from V and 7 bases from J, with 8 bases between. The CDR3 spans 13 residues. CDR3 bases: TGTGCCAGCAGTTCACTGGGCAATTCACCCCTCCACTTT. This sequence encodes CASSSLGNSPLHF.

This clonotype has ten or more counts. V usage is TRBV30 and J usage is TRBJ2-7; a weak D match, TRBD1 (6 bases). CDR1 and CDR2 (germline): GTSNPN, SVGIG (reference sequence). The CDR3 runs to 12 residues. Deletions cut 6 bases from V and 2 bases from J, with 11 bases between. The CDR3 is CACRNRAYEQYF. The DNA of the CDR3 is TGTGCCTGCCGTAACAGGGCCTACGAGCAGTACTTC.

The chain couples TRBV19 to TRBJ1-2; 12 bases agree with TRBD1. The germline CDR1 and CDR2 sequences are LNHDA and SQIVND (reference sequence). V dropped 4 bases and J dropped 6; count of bases not matched to a gene: 6. This CDR3 comprises 15 residues. DNA of the CDR3: TGTGCCAGTAGTAATCCGGGACAGGGGGCTCATGGCTACACCTTC. Translation gives CASSNPGQGAHGYTF. Supplemented by reference TRBV19 and TRBJ1-2, the full variable domain reads DGGITQSPKYLFRKEGQNVTLSCEQNLNHDAMYWYRQDPGQGLRLIYYSQIVNDFQKGDIAEGYSVSREKKESFPLTVTSAQKNPTAFYLCASSNPGQGAHGYTFGSGTRLTVV.

This clonotype was observed at least ten times. The chain is built from TRBV5-1 and TRBJ2-5; 15 bases align to TRBD2. Losses at the gene ends were 1 base for V and 5 bases for J; bases not matched to a gene: 3. Germline loops: CDR1 SGHRS, CDR2 YFSETQ. This CDR3 is 16 amino acids long. The CDR3 region has the DNA TGCGCCAGCAGCTTGTTCGGGACTAGCGGGAGGGAGACCCAGTACTTC. Protein: CASSLFGTSGRETQYF.

This clonotype was recorded at least ten times. CDR3 nucleotides: TGTGCCAGCAGCTTGTTGCTGGGGCCTAGAGGCTACACCTTC. This gives the protein CASSLLLGPRGYTF. The chain links TRBV5-6 to TRBJ1-2, with D tentatively TRBD1 (5 bases). The V gene's germline CDR1 is SGHDT and CDR2 YYEEEE. V lost 1 base to trimming and J lost 8 bases, with 15 bases between them. The CDR3 is 14 residues long.

The chain joins TRBV24-1 to TRBJ1-1; the D gene is possibly TRBD1 (5 bases). Germline loops: CDR1 KGHDR, CDR2 SFDVKD. CDR3 size: 14 residues. Trimming took 7 bases from V and 0 from J, leaving 11 bases between them. The DNA of the CDR3 is TGTGCCACCAGCCCGGGGGGAGTGAACACTGAAGCTTTCTTT. It yields the protein CATSPGGVNTEAFF.

The chain links TRBV3-1 to TRBJ1-5; 7 nucleotides match TRBD1. This CDR3 spans 14 amino acids. CDR1 is LGHDT and CDR2 is YNNKEL in the germline V gene (reference sequence). V was clipped by 4 bases and J by 7 bases; unmatched bases: 7. The CDR3 DNA reads as TGTGCCAGCAGCCCCGGGACAGATGAACAGCCCCAGCATTTT. This gives the protein CASSPGTDEQPQHF.